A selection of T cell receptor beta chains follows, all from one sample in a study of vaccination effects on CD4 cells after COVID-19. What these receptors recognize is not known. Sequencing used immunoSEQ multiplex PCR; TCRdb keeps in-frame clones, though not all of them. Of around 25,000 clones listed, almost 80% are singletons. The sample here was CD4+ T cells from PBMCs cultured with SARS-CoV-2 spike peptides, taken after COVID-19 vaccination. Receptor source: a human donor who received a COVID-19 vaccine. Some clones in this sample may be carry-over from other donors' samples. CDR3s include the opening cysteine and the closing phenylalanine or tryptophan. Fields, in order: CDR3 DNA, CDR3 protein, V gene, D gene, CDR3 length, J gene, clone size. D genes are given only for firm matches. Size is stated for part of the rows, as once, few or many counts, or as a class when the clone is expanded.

cdr3_nt: TGCGCCAGCAGCCAAGGTAGAGCGGGGGGTTACTACAATGAGCAGTTCTTC
cdr3_aa: CASSQGRAGGYYNEQFF
v_call: TRBV4-3
d_call: TRBD2
cdr3_length: 17
j_call: TRBJ2-1
clone_size: .

cdr3_nt: TGTGCCAGCAGTTTATCGGGTCCGACGTCCTCCTACAATGAGCAGTTCTTC
cdr3_aa: CASSLSGPTSSYNEQFF
v_call: TRBV27
d_call: .
cdr3_length: 17
j_call: TRBJ2-1
clone_size: .

cdr3_nt: TGTGCCAGTATCCCCCGACCCTCGGGACTCACCGGGGAGCTGTTTTTT
cdr3_aa: CASIPRPSGLTGELFF
v_call: TRBV19
d_call: .
cdr3_length: 16
j_call: TRBJ2-2
clone_size: .

cdr3_nt: TGTGCCAGTACCTCAGACCGGGACAGGGCCTATTTT
cdr3_aa: CASTSDRDRAYF
v_call: TRBV19
d_call: TRBD1
cdr3_length: 12
j_call: TRBJ2-3
clone_size: .

cdr3_nt: TGTGCCAGCAGCGTAGCGGGGGTAGAGGGGCCTGGAAACACCATATATTTT
cdr3_aa: CASSVAGVEGPGNTIYF
v_call: TRBV9
d_call: .
cdr3_length: 17
j_call: TRBJ1-3
clone_size: .

cdr3_nt: TGTGCCAGCAGCCGCTCCCTTTCGGGGGACTACAATGAGCAGTTCTTC
cdr3_aa: CASSRSLSGDYNEQFF
v_call: TRBV3-1/TRBV3-2
d_call: .
cdr3_length: 16
j_call: TRBJ2-1
clone_size: .

cdr3_nt: TGTGCCAGCAGTTACTCGGGGAAGTCGCATGAAAAACTGTTTTTT
cdr3_aa: CASSYSGKSHEKLFF
v_call: TRBV6-5
d_call: .
cdr3_length: 15
j_call: TRBJ1-4
clone_size: once

cdr3_nt: TGTGCCAGCAGCTTAGGGCCGGGCGGGGATACGCAGTATTTT
cdr3_aa: CASSLGPGGDTQYF
v_call: TRBV7-2
d_call: .
cdr3_length: 14
j_call: TRBJ2-3
clone_size: .

cdr3_nt: TGTGCCACCAGTGAAGGGCAGTACGGTCAGCCCCAGCATTTT
cdr3_aa: CATSEGQYGQPQHF
v_call: TRBV24-1
d_call: .
cdr3_length: 14
j_call: TRBJ1-5
clone_size: medium-sized

cdr3_nt: TGTGCCAGCAGCTCGCAAACCAGGGGGCAGGTGGGCTACACCTTC
cdr3_aa: CASSSQTRGQVGYTF
v_call: TRBV7-2
d_call: TRBD1
cdr3_length: 15
j_call: TRBJ1-2
clone_size: .

cdr3_nt: TGTGCCAGCTCACCAAAAGGGGCAAGAAACACCATATATTTT
cdr3_aa: CASSPKGARNTIYF
v_call: TRBV18
d_call: .
cdr3_length: 14
j_call: TRBJ1-3
clone_size: .

cdr3_nt: TGTGCCAGCAGTCGGAACACTGAAGCTTTCTTT
cdr3_aa: CASSRNTEAFF
v_call: TRBV12-3/TRBV12-4
d_call: .
cdr3_length: 11
j_call: TRBJ1-1
clone_size: .

cdr3_nt: TGTGCCAGCTCACCGACTCTGTTATCAGGACGCCCCTATGGCTACACCTTC
cdr3_aa: CASSPTLLSGRPYGYTF
v_call: TRBV18
d_call: .
cdr3_length: 17
j_call: TRBJ1-2
clone_size: .

cdr3_nt: TGTGCCAGCAGCCATACTAGCGGGGGGGCGGATACGCAGTATTTT
cdr3_aa: CASSHTSGGADTQYF
v_call: TRBV11-2
d_call: TRBD2
cdr3_length: 15
j_call: TRBJ2-3
clone_size: .

cdr3_nt: TGTGCCAGCAGCTTTCGACAGGGCCCGAACACTGAAGCTTTCTTT
cdr3_aa: CASSFRQGPNTEAFF
v_call: TRBV7-9
d_call: TRBD1
cdr3_length: 15
j_call: TRBJ1-1
clone_size: few

cdr3_nt: TGTGCCATCAGGCCTGGAGGGGCAGATAATGAAAAACTGTTTTTT
cdr3_aa: CAIRPGGADNEKLFF
v_call: TRBV10-3
d_call: .
cdr3_length: 15
j_call: TRBJ1-4
clone_size: .

cdr3_nt: TGTGCCACCAGTGATACCCTCGGACAGGAAGCTTTCTTT
cdr3_aa: CATSDTLGQEAFF
v_call: TRBV24-1
d_call: .
cdr3_length: 13
j_call: TRBJ1-1
clone_size: .

cdr3_nt: TGTGCCAGCAGCAATCGGGGGTCTGGTAATGAAAAACTGTTTTTT
cdr3_aa: CASSNRGSGNEKLFF
v_call: TRBV9
d_call: .
cdr3_length: 15
j_call: TRBJ1-4
clone_size: .

cdr3_nt: TGTGCCAGCAGTTTCACAGCGGGGGCCCCCTCAAATGAGCAGTTCTTC
cdr3_aa: CASSFTAGAPSNEQFF
v_call: TRBV6-5
d_call: TRBD2
cdr3_length: 16
j_call: TRBJ2-1
clone_size: .

cdr3_nt: TGTGCCAGCAGCTTACTCACCGGACCTCTCGGGGACACTGAAGCTTTCTTT
cdr3_aa: CASSLLTGPLGDTEAFF
v_call: TRBV7-6
d_call: .
cdr3_length: 17
j_call: TRBJ1-1
clone_size: .

cdr3_nt: TGTGCCAGTAGTGCGCGGGACTTTGCAGATACGCAGTATTTT
cdr3_aa: CASSARDFADTQYF
v_call: TRBV19
d_call: .
cdr3_length: 14
j_call: TRBJ2-3
clone_size: .

cdr3_nt: TGTGCCAGCAGATCTAGCGGGGTAGACTCCTACAATGAGCAGTTCTTC
cdr3_aa: CASRSSGVDSYNEQFF
v_call: TRBV7-3
d_call: TRBD2
cdr3_length: 16
j_call: TRBJ2-1
clone_size: .

cdr3_nt: TGTGCCAGCTCACCAGTGGGGGCGGGGAGCGATCAGCCCCAGCATTTT
cdr3_aa: CASSPVGAGSDQPQHF
v_call: TRBV18
d_call: .
cdr3_length: 16
j_call: TRBJ1-5
clone_size: few

cdr3_nt: TGTGCCATCAGTGATAGACAGGGTAATGGCTACACCTTC
cdr3_aa: CAISDRQGNGYTF
v_call: TRBV10-3
d_call: TRBD1
cdr3_length: 13
j_call: TRBJ1-2
clone_size: .

cdr3_nt: TGTGCCACTCGCTGGGACAGCCGCTATGGCTACACCTTC
cdr3_aa: CATRWDSRYGYTF
v_call: TRBV6-5
d_call: TRBD1
cdr3_length: 13
j_call: TRBJ1-2
clone_size: .

cdr3_nt: TGTGCCAGCAGCCAAAGTAGGACGACAGAAGCTTTCTTT
cdr3_aa: CASSQSRTTEAFF
v_call: TRBV7-3
d_call: .
cdr3_length: 13
j_call: TRBJ1-1
clone_size: .

cdr3_nt: TGTGCCAGCAGCCATGGGACTAGCGGGGGGTACCAAGAGACCCAGTACTTC
cdr3_aa: CASSHGTSGGYQETQYF
v_call: TRBV3-1/TRBV3-2
d_call: TRBD2
cdr3_length: 17
j_call: TRBJ2-5
clone_size: .

cdr3_nt: TGTGCCAGTAGTATCAGTCAAGGGAAGCGCTATGGCTACACCTTC
cdr3_aa: CASSISQGKRYGYTF
v_call: TRBV19
d_call: .
cdr3_length: 15
j_call: TRBJ1-2
clone_size: once

cdr3_nt: TGTGCCAGCAGCATCCGACAGGGACTAGCGGCTGATACGCAGTATTTT
cdr3_aa: CASSIRQGLAADTQYF
v_call: TRBV6-4
d_call: TRBD2
cdr3_length: 16
j_call: TRBJ2-3
clone_size: .

cdr3_nt: TGCACCAGCAGCGACTTGGGGGGACTAGCGGGGGGCGGTTCCTACAATGAGCAGTTCTTC
cdr3_aa: CTSSDLGGLAGGGSYNEQFF
v_call: TRBV1
d_call: .
cdr3_length: 20
j_call: TRBJ2-1
clone_size: .

cdr3_nt: TGTGCCAGTAGTGCCTACAATCAGCCCCAGCATTTT
cdr3_aa: CASSAYNQPQHF
v_call: TRBV19
d_call: .
cdr3_length: 12
j_call: TRBJ1-5
clone_size: .

cdr3_nt: TGTGCCAGCAGTCGGACAGGGCGCTATGGCTACACCTTC
cdr3_aa: CASSRTGRYGYTF
v_call: TRBV12-3/TRBV12-4
d_call: TRBD1
cdr3_length: 13
j_call: TRBJ1-2
clone_size: .

cdr3_nt: TGTGCCTGGACCGATGGTCAGGGGGCGGGTGAAAAACTGTTTTTT
cdr3_aa: CAWTDGQGAGEKLFF
v_call: TRBV30
d_call: TRBD1
cdr3_length: 15
j_call: TRBJ1-4
clone_size: .

cdr3_nt: TGTGCCAGCAGGCTAAGCACAGATACGCAGTATTTT
cdr3_aa: CASRLSTDTQYF
v_call: TRBV5-6
d_call: .
cdr3_length: 12
j_call: TRBJ2-3
clone_size: .

cdr3_nt: TGTGCCAGCAGCTCTTTAGGGGGAGCTTTCTTT
cdr3_aa: CASSSLGGAFF
v_call: TRBV5-6
d_call: .
cdr3_length: 11
j_call: TRBJ1-1
clone_size: .

cdr3_nt: TGTGCCAGCAGCGTAGCGGGGTCCACTAGCACAGATACGCAGTATTTT
cdr3_aa: CASSVAGSTSTDTQYF
v_call: TRBV7-6
d_call: TRBD2
cdr3_length: 16
j_call: TRBJ2-3
clone_size: .

cdr3_nt: TGTGCCTGGTCTCAGTGGGGACTAGCGGGGGCCGGGGAGCTGTTTTTT
cdr3_aa: CAWSQWGLAGAGELFF
v_call: TRBV30
d_call: TRBD2
cdr3_length: 16
j_call: TRBJ2-2
clone_size: .

cdr3_nt: TGTGCCAGTAGACTCACAGGTCGAGGTCAGCCCCAGCATTTT
cdr3_aa: CASRLTGRGQPQHF
v_call: TRBV19
d_call: .
cdr3_length: 14
j_call: TRBJ1-5
clone_size: few

cdr3_nt: TGTGCCAGCAGCGTAGAGGGTCTTAACTATGGCTACACCTTC
cdr3_aa: CASSVEGLNYGYTF
v_call: TRBV9
d_call: .
cdr3_length: 14
j_call: TRBJ1-2
clone_size: .

cdr3_nt: TGTGCCAGTAGTCCCTTTGGGACGGGACCAACGGGGACCGGGGAGCTGTTTTTT
cdr3_aa: CASSPFGTGPTGTGELFF
v_call: TRBV19
d_call: .
cdr3_length: 18
j_call: TRBJ2-2
clone_size: .

cdr3_nt: TGTGCCAGCAGTTACTCAGCCATGGGGATCACAGATACGCAGTATTTT
cdr3_aa: CASSYSAMGITDTQYF
v_call: TRBV6-5
d_call: .
cdr3_length: 16
j_call: TRBJ2-3
clone_size: .

cdr3_nt: TGTGCCAGCAGTGCCGTTGGGCGGCGCTCCTACAATGAGCAGTTCTTC
cdr3_aa: CASSAVGRRSYNEQFF
v_call: TRBV6-1
d_call: .
cdr3_length: 16
j_call: TRBJ2-1
clone_size: .